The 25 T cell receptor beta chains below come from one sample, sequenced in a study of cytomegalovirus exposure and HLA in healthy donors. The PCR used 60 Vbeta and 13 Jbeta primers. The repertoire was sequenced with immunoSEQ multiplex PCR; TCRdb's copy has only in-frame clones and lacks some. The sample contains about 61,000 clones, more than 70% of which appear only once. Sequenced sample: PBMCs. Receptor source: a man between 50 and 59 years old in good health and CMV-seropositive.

CDR3 protein: CASSPQLREDLRDYGYTF. CDR3 nucleotide sequence: TGTGCCAGCAGCCCCCAGCTCAGGGAAGATCTTCGGGACTATGGCTACACCTTC. The gene calls are TRBV9 and TRBJ1-2, with D possibly TRBD1 on 5 matching bases. Germline V gene sequence: CDR1 SGDLS, CDR2 YYNGEE. With 4 bases removed from V and 3 bases from J, the gap between germline ends came to 25 bases. The CDR3 sequence is 18 residues long. Full variable domain (missing parts from reference TRBV9 and TRBJ1-2): DSGVTQTPKHLITATGQRVTLRCSPRSGDLSVYWYQQSLDQGLQFLIQYYNGEERAKGNILERFSAQQFPDLHSELNLSSLELGDSALYFCASSPQLREDLRDYGYTFGSGTRLTVV.

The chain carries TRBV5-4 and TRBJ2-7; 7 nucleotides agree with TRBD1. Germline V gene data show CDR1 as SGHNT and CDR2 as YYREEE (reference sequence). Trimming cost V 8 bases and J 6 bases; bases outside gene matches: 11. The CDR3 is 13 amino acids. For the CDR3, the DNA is TGTGCCAGAAGATTGGATCCAGGGGGCGAGCAGTACTTC. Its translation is CARRLDPGGEQYF.

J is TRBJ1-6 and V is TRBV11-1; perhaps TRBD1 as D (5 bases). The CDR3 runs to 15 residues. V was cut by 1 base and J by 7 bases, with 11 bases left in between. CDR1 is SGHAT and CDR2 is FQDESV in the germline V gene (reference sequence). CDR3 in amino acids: CASSLGRGWNSPLHF. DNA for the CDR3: TGTGCCAGCAGCTTAGGAAGGGGTTGGAATTCACCCCTCCACTTT.

CDR3 sequence: CASSDLAGGPTTQYF. For the CDR3, the DNA is TGTGCCAGCAGTGACCTGGCGGGAGGGCCAACTACGCAGTATTTT. The chain combines TRBV6-4 with TRBJ2-3; 9 bases are shared with TRBD2. The V gene end was trimmed by 2 bases and the J gene end by 8 bases; junction bases not matched to a gene: 8. Germline CDR1 reads MRHNA; CDR2 reads SNTAGT. This CDR3 has 15 residues.

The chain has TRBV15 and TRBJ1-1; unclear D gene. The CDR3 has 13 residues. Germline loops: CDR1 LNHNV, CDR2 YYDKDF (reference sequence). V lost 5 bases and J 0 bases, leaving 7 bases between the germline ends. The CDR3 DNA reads TGTGCCACCAGCCCCAGGTTGAACACTGAAGCTTTCTTT. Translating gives CATSPRLNTEAFF.

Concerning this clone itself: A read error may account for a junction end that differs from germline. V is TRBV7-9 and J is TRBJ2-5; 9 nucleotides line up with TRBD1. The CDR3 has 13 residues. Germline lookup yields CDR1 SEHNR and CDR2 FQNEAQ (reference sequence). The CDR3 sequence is CSSSYDRGETQYF. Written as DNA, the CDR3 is TGTTCCAGCAGCTACGACAGGGGGGAGACCCAGTACTTC.

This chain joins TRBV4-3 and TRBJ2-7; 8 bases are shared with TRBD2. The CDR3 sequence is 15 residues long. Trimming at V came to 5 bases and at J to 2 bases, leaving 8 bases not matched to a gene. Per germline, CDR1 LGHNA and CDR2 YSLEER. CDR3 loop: CASSFGTSGTYEQYF. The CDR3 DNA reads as TGCGCCAGCAGCTTCGGGACTAGTGGAACCTACGAGCAGTACTTC.

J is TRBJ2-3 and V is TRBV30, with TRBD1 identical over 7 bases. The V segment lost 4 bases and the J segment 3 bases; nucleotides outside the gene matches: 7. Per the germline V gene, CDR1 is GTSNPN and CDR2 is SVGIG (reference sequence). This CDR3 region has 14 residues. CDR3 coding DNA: TGTGCCTGGAACCGAGGGGGCTTGACAGATACGCAGTATTTT. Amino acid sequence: CAWNRGGLTDTQYF.

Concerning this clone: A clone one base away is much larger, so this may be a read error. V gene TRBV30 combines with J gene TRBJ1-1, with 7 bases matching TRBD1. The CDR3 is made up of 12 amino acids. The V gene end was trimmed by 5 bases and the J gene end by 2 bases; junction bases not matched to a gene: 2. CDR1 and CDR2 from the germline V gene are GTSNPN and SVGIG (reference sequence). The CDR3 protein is CAWHRGNTEAFF. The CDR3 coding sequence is TGTGCCTGGCACAGGGGCAACACTGAAGCTTTCTTT.

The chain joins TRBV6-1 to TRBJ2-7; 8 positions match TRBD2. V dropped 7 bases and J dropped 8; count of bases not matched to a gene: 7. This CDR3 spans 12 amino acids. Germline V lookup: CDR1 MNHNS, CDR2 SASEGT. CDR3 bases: TGTGCCAGCACTCCAACGGGGGGGAAGCAGTACTTC. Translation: CASTPTGGKQYF.

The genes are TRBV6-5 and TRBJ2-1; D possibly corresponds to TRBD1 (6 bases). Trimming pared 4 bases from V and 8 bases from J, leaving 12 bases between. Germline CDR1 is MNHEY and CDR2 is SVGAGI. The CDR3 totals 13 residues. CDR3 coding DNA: TGTGCCAGCAGTTCGCAGGGGTTCGATGAGCAGTTCTTC. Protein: CASSSQGFDEQFF.

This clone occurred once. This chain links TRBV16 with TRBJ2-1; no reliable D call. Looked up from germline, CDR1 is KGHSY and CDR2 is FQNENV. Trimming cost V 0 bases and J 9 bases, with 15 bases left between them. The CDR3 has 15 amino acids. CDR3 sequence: CASSQSPGPKPEQFF. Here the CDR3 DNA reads TGTGCCAGCAGCCAATCCCCCGGTCCCAAGCCTGAGCAGTTCTTC.

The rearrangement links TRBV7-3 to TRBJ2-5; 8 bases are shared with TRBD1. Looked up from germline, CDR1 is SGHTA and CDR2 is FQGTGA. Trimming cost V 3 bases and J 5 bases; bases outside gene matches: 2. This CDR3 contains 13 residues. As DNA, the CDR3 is TGTGCCAGCAGCTTCCGACAGGGGGAGACCCAGTACTTC. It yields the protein CASSFRQGETQYF.

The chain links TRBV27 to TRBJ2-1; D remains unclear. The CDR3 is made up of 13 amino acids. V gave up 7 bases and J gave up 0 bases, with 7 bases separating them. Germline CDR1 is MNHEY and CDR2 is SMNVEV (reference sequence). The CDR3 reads CASTRSSYNEQFF. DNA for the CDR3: TGTGCCAGCACCCGTAGCTCCTACAATGAGCAGTTCTTC.

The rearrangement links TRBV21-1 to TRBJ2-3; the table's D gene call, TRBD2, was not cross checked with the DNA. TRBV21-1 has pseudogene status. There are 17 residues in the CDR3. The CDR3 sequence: CASSPTGDWGFTDTQYF. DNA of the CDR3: TGTGCCAGCAGCCCCACGGGGGATTGGGGATTCACAGATACGCAGTATTTT.

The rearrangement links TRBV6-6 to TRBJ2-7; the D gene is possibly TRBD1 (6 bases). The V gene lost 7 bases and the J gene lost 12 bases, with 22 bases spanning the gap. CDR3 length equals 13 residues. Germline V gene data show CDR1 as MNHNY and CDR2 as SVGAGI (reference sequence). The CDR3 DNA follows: TGTGCCAGCACGAAGGGGGACAACATCAATTCGTACTTC. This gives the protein CASTKGDNINSYF.

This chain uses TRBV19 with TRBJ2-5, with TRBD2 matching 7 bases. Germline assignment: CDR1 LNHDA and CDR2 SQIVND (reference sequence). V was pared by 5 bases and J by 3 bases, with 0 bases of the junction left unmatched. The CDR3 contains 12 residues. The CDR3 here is CASSAGEETQYF. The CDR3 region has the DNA TGTGCCAGTAGTGCGGGGGAAGAGACCCAGTACTTC.

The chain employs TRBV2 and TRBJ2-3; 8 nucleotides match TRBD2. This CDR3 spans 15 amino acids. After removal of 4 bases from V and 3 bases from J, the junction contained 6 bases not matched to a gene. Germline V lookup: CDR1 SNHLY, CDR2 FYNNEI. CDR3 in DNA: TGTGCCAGCAGTGGGGGACTAGGGAGTACAGATACGCAGTATTTT. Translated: CASSGGLGSTDTQYF.

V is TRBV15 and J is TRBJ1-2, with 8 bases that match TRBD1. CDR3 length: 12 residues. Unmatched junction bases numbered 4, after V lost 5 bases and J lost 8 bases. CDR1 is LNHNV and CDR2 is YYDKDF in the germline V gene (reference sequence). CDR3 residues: CATSQGAEGYTF. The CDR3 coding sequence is TGTGCCACCAGCCAGGGGGCTGAGGGCTACACCTTC.

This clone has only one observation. This CDR3 is CASSPTSRGQQYF. CDR3 bases: TGTGCCAGCAGCCCCACGTCCCGCGGGCAGCAGTACTTC. The chain uses TRBV7-3 and TRBJ2-7, with a tentative D call TRBD2 (5 bases). V lost 5 bases to trimming and J lost 8 bases, with 16 bases between them. The CDR3 is 13 residues long. Germline-derived CDR1 and CDR2 are SGHTA and FQGTGA.

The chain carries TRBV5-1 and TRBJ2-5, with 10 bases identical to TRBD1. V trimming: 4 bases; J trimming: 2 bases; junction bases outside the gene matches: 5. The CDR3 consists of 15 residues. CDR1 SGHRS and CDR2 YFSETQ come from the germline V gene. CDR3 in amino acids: CASSLGQGGQETQYF. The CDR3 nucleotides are TGCGCCAGCAGCCTCGGACAGGGGGGGCAAGAGACCCAGTACTTC.

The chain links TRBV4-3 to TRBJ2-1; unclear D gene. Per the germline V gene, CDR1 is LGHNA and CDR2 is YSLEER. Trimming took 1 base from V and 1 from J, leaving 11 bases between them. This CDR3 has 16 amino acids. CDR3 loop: CASSQVQVPSYNEQFF. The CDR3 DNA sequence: TGCGCCAGCAGCCAAGTGCAGGTTCCTTCCTACAATGAGCAGTTCTTC.

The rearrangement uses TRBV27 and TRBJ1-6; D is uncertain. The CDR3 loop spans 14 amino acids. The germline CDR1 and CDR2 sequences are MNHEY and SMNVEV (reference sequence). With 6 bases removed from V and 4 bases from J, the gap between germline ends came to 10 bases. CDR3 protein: CASSAGFYNSPLHF. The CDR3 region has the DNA TGTGCCAGCAGCGCCGGGTTTTATAATTCACCCCTCCACTTT.

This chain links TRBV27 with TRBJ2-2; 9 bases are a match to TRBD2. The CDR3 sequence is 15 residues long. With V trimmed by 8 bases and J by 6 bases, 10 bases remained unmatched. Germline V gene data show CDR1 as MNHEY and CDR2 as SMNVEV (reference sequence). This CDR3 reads CASGSGTSLSGELFF. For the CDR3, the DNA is TGTGCCAGCGGGAGTGGGACTAGCTTATCCGGGGAGCTGTTTTTT.

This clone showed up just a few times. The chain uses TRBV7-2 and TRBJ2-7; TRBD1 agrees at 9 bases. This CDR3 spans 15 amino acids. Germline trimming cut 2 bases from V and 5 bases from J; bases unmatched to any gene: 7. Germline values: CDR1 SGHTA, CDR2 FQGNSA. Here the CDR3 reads CASSLLGTGLNEQYF. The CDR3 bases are TGTGCCAGCAGCTTACTGGGGACAGGGCTCAACGAGCAGTACTTC.